This T cell receptor (beta chain) was identified in a study of CD8+CD57+ T cells in acquired aplastic anemia. Whole-study context: DNA per sorted CD4+ or CD8+ sample ranged about 0.2 to 30 ug, averaging around 3.1 ug. Regarding the study as a whole: Patients and controls shared twenty-nine CD8+ CDR3 sequences, which appeared highly expressed in patients and within their immunodominant clones.

Template material for TCR beta VDJ and CDR3 profiling consisted of genomic DNA. In TCRdb, the reads were re-called with MiXCR into one record per CDR3 protein. Of about 120,000 distinct CDR3 sequences in the sample, 50% to 60% were seen once. The sequenced patients had an expansion of CD8+CD57+ cells seen by flow cytometry. As a group, the patients uniformly had severe acquired aplastic anemia. When blood sampling took place, the patients had received no therapy. There are 13 residues in the CDR3. Per germline, CDR1 SEHNR and CDR2 FQNEAQ (reference sequence). Trimming took 1 base from V and 6 from J, leaving 7 bases between them. Regarding this clonotype: Its antigen remains unidentified.

The V and J genes are TRBV7-9 and TRBJ1-5; D is unclear. The sequencing input was sorted CD4+, CD8+, or CD8+CD57+ T cells (not recorded which) from PBMCs. The TCR originated in a human donor with aplastic anemia. CDR3: CASSLGTGQPQHF. CDR3 DNA: TGTGCCAGCAGCTTAGGTACCGGTCAGCCCCAGCATTTT.